These 3 T cell receptor beta chains share one sample of origin, sequenced in a study of OX40 agonist ivuxolimab in advanced cancers. Only in-frame clones appear in the TCRdb table, and some are missing; sequencing was by immunoSEQ multiplex PCR. In the table there are some 80,000 clones, over 80% of which are singletons. The material sequenced was CD4+ or CD8+ T cells sorted from blood, taken in a trial of the OX40 agonist ivuxolimab. All receptors derive from an adult with an advanced solid tumor such as melanoma, head and neck, liver or kidney cancer.

The chain has TRBV18 and TRBJ2-2, with no clear D. Trimming took off 2 bases at V and 5 bases at J, with 12 bases between the two ends. Germline CDR1 and CDR2: KGHSH and LQKENI. The CDR3 consists of 15 residues. The CDR3 loop is CASSPSHPRTGELFF. Written as DNA, the CDR3 is TGTGCCAGCTCACCATCTCACCCCCGGACCGGGGAGCTGTTTTTT.

This clone was detected once. The chain combines TRBV30 with TRBJ2-3, with a possible D match to TRBD2 (6 bases). Germline CDR1 reads GTSNPN; CDR2 reads SVGIG (reference sequence). There are 11 residues in the CDR3. Trimming removed 0 bases at V and 8 bases at J, with 6 bases between. The CDR3 DNA follows: TGTGCCTGGAGTGTGGAGGGTACGCAGTATTTT. Its protein is CAWSVEGTQYF. The full variable domain, its missing parts supplied by reference TRBV30 and TRBJ2-3, is SQTIHQWPATLVQPVGSPLSLECTVEGTSNPNLYWYRQAAGRGLQLLFYSVGIGQISSEVPQNLSASRPQDRQFILSSKKLLLSDSGFYLCAWSVEGTQYFGPGTRLTVL.

This chain uses TRBV9 with TRBJ1-3; D is ambiguous. Trimming pared 0 bases from V and 0 bases from J, leaving 13 bases between. Germline V gene sequence: CDR1 SGDLS, CDR2 YYNGEE. This CDR3 is built from 17 residues. CDR3 DNA sequence: TGTGCCAGCAGCGTAGACCCGGGTCTGATCTCTGGAAACACCATATATTTT. This sequence encodes CASSVDPGLISGNTIYF. The full variable domain, its missing parts supplied by reference TRBV9 and TRBJ1-3, is DSGVTQTPKHLITATGQRVTLRCSPRSGDLSVYWYQQSLDQGLQFLIQYYNGEERAKGNILERFSAQQFPDLHSELNLSSLELGDSALYFCASSVDPGLISGNTIYFGEGSWLTVV.